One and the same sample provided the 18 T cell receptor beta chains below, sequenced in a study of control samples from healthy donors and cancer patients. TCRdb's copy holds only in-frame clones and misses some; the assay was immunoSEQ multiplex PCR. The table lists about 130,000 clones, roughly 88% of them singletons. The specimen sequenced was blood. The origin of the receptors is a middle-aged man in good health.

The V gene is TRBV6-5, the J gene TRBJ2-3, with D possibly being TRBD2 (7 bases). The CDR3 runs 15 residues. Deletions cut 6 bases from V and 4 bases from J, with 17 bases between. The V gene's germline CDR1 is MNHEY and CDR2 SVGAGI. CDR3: CASSPPRGAPDTQYF. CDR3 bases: TGTGCCAGCAGCCCCCCTCGGGGGGCCCCAGATACGCAGTATTTT.

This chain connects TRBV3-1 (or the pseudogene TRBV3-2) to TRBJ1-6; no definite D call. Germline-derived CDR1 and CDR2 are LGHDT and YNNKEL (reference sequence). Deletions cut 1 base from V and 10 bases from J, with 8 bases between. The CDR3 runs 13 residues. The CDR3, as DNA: TGTGCCAGCAGCCAAGGCGTACGGTCACCCCTCCACTTT. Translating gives CASSQGVRSPLHF.

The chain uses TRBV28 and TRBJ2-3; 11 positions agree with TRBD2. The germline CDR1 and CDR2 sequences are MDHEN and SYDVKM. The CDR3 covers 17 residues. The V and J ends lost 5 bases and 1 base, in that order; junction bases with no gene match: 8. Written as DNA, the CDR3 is TGTGCCAGCAGTGCCCGACTAGCGGGGATCGGCACAGATACGCAGTATTTT. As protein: CASSARLAGIGTDTQYF. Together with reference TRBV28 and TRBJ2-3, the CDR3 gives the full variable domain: DVKVTQSSRYLVKRTGEKVFLECVQDMDHENMFWYRQDPGLGLRLIYFSYDVKMKEKGDIPEGYSVSREKKERFSLILESASTNQTSMYLCASSARLAGIGTDTQYFGPGTRLTVL.

The CDR3 bases are TGTGCCAGCAGCCCGCTTTCAGGATCCTCCTACGAGCAGTACTTC. Protein: CASSPLSGSSYEQYF. J is TRBJ2-7 and V is TRBV27; D is uncertain. Germline V CDR1 and CDR2: MNHEY, SMNVEV (reference sequence). Trimming removed 6 bases from V and 0 bases from J, with 15 bases in between. CDR3 length: 15 amino acids.

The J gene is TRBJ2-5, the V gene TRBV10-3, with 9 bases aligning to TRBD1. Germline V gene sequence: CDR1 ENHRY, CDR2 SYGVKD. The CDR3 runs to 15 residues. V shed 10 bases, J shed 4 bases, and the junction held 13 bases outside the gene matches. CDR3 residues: CASVDPGQGRETQYF. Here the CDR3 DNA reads TGTGCCAGCGTGGACCCGGGACAGGGAAGAGAGACCCAGTACTTC.

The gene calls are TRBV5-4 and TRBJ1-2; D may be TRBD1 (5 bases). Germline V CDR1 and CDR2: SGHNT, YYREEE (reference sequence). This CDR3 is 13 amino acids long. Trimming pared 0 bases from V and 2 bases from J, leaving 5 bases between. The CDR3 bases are TGTGCCAGCAGCTTGGACAGGAACTATGGCTACACCTTC. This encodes CASSLDRNYGYTF.

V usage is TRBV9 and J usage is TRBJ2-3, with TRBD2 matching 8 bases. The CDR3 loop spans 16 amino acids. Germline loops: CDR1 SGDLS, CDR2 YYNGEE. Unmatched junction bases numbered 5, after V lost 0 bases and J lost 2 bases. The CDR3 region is CASSVDPGGNTDTQYF. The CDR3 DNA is TGTGCCAGCAGCGTAGACCCGGGGGGGAACACAGATACGCAGTATTTT.

The CDR3 protein is CASSLGLGGADQPQHF. CDR3 coding DNA: TGTGCCAGCAGCTTAGGACTAGGAGGGGCCGATCAGCCCCAGCATTTT. The chain uses TRBV7-9 and TRBJ1-5, with a weak D call TRBD1 (5 bases). V was clipped by 1 base and J by 5 bases, with 15 bases between them. The CDR3 is 16 residues long. Germline CDR1 is SEHNR and CDR2 is FQNEAQ (reference sequence).

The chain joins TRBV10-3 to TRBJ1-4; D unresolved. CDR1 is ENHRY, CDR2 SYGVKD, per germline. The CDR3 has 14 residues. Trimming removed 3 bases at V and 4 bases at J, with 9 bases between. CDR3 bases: TGTGCCATCAGTGACTCATGGGGTAATGAAAAACTGTTTTTT. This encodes CAISDSWGNEKLFF.

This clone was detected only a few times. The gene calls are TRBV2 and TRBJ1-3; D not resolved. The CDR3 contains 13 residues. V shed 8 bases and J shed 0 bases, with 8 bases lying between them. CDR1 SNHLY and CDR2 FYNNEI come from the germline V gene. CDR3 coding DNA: TGTGCCAGCCGACCCAGCTCTGGAAACACCATATATTTT. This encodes CASRPSSGNTIYF.

The CDR3 spells CSASGRGVAGYTF. DNA for the CDR3: TGCAGTGCTAGTGGGAGGGGGGTCGCAGGCTACACCTTC. The V gene is TRBV20-1, the J gene TRBJ1-2; D may be TRBD1 (6 bases). The CDR3 loop spans 13 amino acids. From germline, CDR1 is DFQATT and CDR2 SNEGSKA (reference sequence). Deletions cut 3 bases from V and 8 bases from J, with 16 bases between.

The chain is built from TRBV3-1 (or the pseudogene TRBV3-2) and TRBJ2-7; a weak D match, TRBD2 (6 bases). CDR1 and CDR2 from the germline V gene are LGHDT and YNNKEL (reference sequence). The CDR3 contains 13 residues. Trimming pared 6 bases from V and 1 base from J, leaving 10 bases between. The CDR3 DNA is TGTGCCAGCAGGGAGGGGTCTTCCTACGAGCAGTACTTC. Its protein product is CASREGSSYEQYF.

This chain's CDR3 is CASSLESSSRTDTQYF. The CDR3 DNA is TGTGCCAGCAGCTTAGAGTCTAGCAGTAGGACAGATACGCAGTATTTT. The chain couples TRBV7-6 to TRBJ2-3, with D perhaps matching TRBD2 (5 bases). CDR1 and CDR2 (germline): SGHVS, FNYEAQ. The CDR3 runs 16 residues. V lost 1 base and J lost 3, with 14 bases in between. The variable domain in full, completed from reference TRBV7-6 and TRBJ2-3, reads GAGVSQSPRYKVTKRGQDVALRCDPISGHVSLYWYRQALGQGPEFLTYFNYEAQQDKSGLPNDRFSAERPEGSISTLTIQRTEQRDSAMYRCASSLESSSRTDTQYFGPGTRLTVL.

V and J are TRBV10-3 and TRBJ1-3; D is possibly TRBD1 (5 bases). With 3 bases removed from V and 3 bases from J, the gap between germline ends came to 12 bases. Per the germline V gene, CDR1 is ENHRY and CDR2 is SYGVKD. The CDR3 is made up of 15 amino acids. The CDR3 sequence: CAISEAGTGGNTIYF. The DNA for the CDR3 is TGTGCCATCAGTGAAGCGGGGACGGGTGGAAACACCATATATTTT.

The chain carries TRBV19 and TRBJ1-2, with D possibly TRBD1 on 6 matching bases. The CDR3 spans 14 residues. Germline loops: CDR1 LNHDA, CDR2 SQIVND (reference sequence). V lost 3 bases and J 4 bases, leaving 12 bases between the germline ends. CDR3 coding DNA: TGTGCCAGTAGTATCCAGGGGAGCCCCTATGGCTACACCTTC. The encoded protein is CASSIQGSPYGYTF.

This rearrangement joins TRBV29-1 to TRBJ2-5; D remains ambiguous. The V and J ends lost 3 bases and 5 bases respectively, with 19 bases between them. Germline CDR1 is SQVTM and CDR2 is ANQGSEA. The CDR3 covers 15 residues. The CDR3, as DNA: TGCAGCGTTGACTCATCAGAGACCCAATTCGAGACCCAGTACTTC. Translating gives CSVDSSETQFETQYF.

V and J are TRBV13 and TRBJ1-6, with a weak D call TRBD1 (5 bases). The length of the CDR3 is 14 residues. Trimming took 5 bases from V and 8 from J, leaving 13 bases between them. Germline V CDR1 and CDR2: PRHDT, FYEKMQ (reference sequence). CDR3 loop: CASSPTRGDSPLHF. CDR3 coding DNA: TGTGCCAGCAGCCCGACGAGGGGTGATTCACCCCTCCACTTT.

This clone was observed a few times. As DNA, the CDR3 is TGCGCCAGCAGCCATCCGGGGACCTACGAGCAGTACTTC. It specifies CASSHPGTYEQYF. J is TRBJ2-7 and V is TRBV4-1; maybe TRBD2 (5 bases). CDR1 is MGHRA, CDR2 YSYEKL, per germline. CDR3 length equals 13 residues. The V end lost 3 bases, the J end lost 2 bases, and 8 bases lay between the germline ends.